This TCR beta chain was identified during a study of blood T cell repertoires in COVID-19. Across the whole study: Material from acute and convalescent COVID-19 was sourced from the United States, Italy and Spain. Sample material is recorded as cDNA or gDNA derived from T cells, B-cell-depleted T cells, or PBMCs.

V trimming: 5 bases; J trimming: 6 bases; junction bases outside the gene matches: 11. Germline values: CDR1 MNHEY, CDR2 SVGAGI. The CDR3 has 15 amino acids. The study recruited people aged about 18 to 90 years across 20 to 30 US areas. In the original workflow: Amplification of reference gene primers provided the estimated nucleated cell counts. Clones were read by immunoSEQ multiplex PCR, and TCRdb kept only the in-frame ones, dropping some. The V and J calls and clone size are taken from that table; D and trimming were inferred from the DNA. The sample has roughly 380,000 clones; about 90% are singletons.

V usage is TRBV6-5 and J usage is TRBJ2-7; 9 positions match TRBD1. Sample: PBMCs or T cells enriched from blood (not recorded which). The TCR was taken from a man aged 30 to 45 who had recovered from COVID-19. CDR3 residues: CASSLLLGTGSEQYF. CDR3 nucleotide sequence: TGTGCCAGCAGTCTCCTTTTGGGGACAGGGTCCGAGCAGTACTTC.